The 22 T cell receptor beta chains reported below all come from one sample, sequenced in a study of metastatic and nonmetastatic thyroid tumors. MiXCR was used by TCRdb to re-call the PCR reads. The repertoire includes about 25,000 clones, under 25% of them detected once, and under 15% sits in the top ten. Thyroid surgery was performed in patients who had received no treatment beforehand. The sequenced sample was blood. These receptors were obtained from a male donor with papillary thyroid cancer or a benign thyroid nodule (not recorded which). Some clones in this sample may be carry-over from other donors' samples.

This clone has a count of ten or more. The V gene is TRBV27, the J gene TRBJ2-1; 13 bases line up with TRBD2. The CDR3 has 17 amino acids. Germline trimming cut 4 bases from V and 0 bases from J; bases unmatched to any gene: 3. CDR1 and CDR2 (germline): MNHEY, SMNVEV (reference sequence). The CDR3 nucleotides are TGTGCCAGCAGTTCCGGGACTAGCGGGAACTCCTACAATGAGCAGTTCTTC. Translated: CASSSGTSGNSYNEQFF.

This clone came up many times. The chain couples TRBV6-7 to TRBJ1-4; unclear D gene. TRBV6-7 is marked as an open reading frame, function uncertain. V dropped 0 bases and J dropped 5 bases, with 10 bases sitting between them. This CDR3 spans 15 amino acids. This CDR3 reads CASSYSQDLNEKLFF. The CDR3, as DNA: TGTGCCAGCAGTTACTCTCAGGACTTAAATGAAAAACTGTTTTTT.

This clone was counted at least ten times. The chain links TRBV27 to TRBJ2-1; no clear D gene. The ends were cut back, 2 bases at V and 4 bases at J, with 6 bases in the middle. The germline CDR1 and CDR2 sequences are MNHEY and SMNVEV (reference sequence). This CDR3 region has 13 residues. The CDR3 reads CASSLEQYNEQFF. DNA for the CDR3: TGTGCCAGCAGTTTAGAACAGTACAATGAGCAGTTCTTC.

At least ten counts were recorded for this clone. Different DNA sequences within this sample yield the same CDR3. The chain has TRBV6-1 and TRBJ1-5; a possible D gene is TRBD1 (5 bases). Germline values: CDR1 MNHNS, CDR2 SASEGT. This CDR3 spans 16 amino acids. Trimming shortened V by 6 bases and J by 3 bases, and 18 bases separated the two germline ends. CDR3 residues: CASRLGRPGDNQPQHF. DNA of the CDR3: TGTGCCAGCAGGTTGGGGCGTCCGGGTGACAATCAGCCCCAGCATTTT.

This clone was detected only a few times. The junction and the germline gene differ at one end; a read error may be behind it. This chain uses TRBV6-1 with TRBJ2-3; 8 nucleotides line up with TRBD2. CDR1 is MNHNS, CDR2 SASEGT, per germline. The CDR3 length is 13 residues. The CDR3 loop is CASRRAGADTQYF. DNA for the CDR3: TGTGCCAGCAGACGAGCGGGAGCGGATACGCAGTACTTT.

Ten or more counts support this clone. V is TRBV5-5 and J is TRBJ1-5, with a tentative D call TRBD1 (5 bases). The CDR3 covers 16 residues. V lost 3 bases and J lost 4, with 17 bases in between. Germline CDR1 reads SGHKS; CDR2 reads YYEKEE (reference sequence). The CDR3 loop reads CASSSNRDALNQPQHF. The CDR3 DNA sequence: TGTGCCAGCAGCTCGAACCGGGACGCTTTAAATCAGCCCCAGCATTTT.

This clone was recorded many times. V usage is TRBV7-8 and J usage is TRBJ1-6, with D uncertain. CDR1 and CDR2 from the germline V gene are SGHVS and FQNEAQ. With 1 base removed from V and 9 bases from J, the gap between germline ends came to 13 bases. CDR3 size: 15 residues. CDR3 DNA: TGTGCCAGCAGCTTAGAGGGAGGAGGGCCTTCACCCCTCCACTTT. Translation gives CASSLEGGGPSPLHF.

The CDR3 DNA sequence: TGCGCCAGCAGCTTGGAACAGGGTACGGCTTTCTTT. Its protein is CASSLEQGTAFF. This chain links TRBV5-1 with TRBJ1-1, with D perhaps TRBD1 (6 bases). From germline, CDR1 is SGHRS and CDR2 YFSETQ. V gave up 0 bases and J gave up 11 bases, with 11 bases separating them. There are 12 residues in the CDR3.

This clone has just a few counts. J is TRBJ1-6 and V is TRBV28; D call uncertain. V was cut by 6 bases and J by 5 bases, with 11 bases left in between. The germline V gene encodes CDR1 MDHEN and CDR2 SYDVKM. CDR3 length: 14 amino acids. The chain's CDR3 is CASRPFDNNSPLHF. The CDR3, as DNA: TGTGCCAGCAGGCCTTTTGACAATAATTCACCCCTCCACTTT.

Relative to its sample, this clone is medium-sized. The chain uses TRBV30 and TRBJ1-4; weak D call: TRBD1 (5 bases). Per the germline V gene, CDR1 is GTSNPN and CDR2 is SVGIG (reference sequence). Trimming shortened V by 3 bases and J by 7 bases, and 9 bases separated the two germline ends. The CDR3 loop spans 12 amino acids. CDR3 amino acids: CAWRGEFEKLFF. Here the CDR3 DNA reads TGTGCCTGGAGGGGGGAGTTTGAAAAACTGTTTTTT.

This clone was counted at least ten times. The chain uses TRBV12-3 or TRBV12-4 and TRBJ2-5, with 8 bases that match TRBD2. The CDR3 runs to 14 residues. V was pared by 7 bases and J by 4 bases, with 8 bases of the junction left unmatched. The CDR3 sequence: CASNPGRGVETQYF. The CDR3 bases are TGTGCCAGCAACCCTGGGCGGGGGGTAGAGACCCAGTACTTC.

The chain links TRBV20-1 to TRBJ1-5; D perhaps matches TRBD1 (5 bases). In germline, CDR1 is DFQATT, CDR2 SNEGSKA (reference sequence). The CDR3 is made up of 14 amino acids. Trimming removed 5 bases from V and 2 bases from J, with 13 bases in between. CDR3 DNA: TGCAGTGCTTGGGGGGTATTAGGCAATCAGCCCCAGCATTTT. Translated: CSAWGVLGNQPQHF.

This clone is classed as medium-sized. This chain links TRBV28 with TRBJ2-7; 10 nucleotides align to TRBD2. From germline, CDR1 is MDHEN and CDR2 SYDVKM. The ends lost 5 bases at V and 6 bases at J; junction bases unmatched: 7. The length of the CDR3 is 14 residues. The CDR3 loop reads CASSTSGKAGEQYF. DNA of the CDR3: TGTGCCAGCAGTACTAGCGGGAAGGCGGGCGAGCAGTACTTC.

This clone was counted between two and nine times. V gene TRBV28 combines with J gene TRBJ1-5; 7 positions agree with TRBD1. Germline CDR1 is MDHEN and CDR2 is SYDVKM. V trimming: 6 bases; J trimming: 5 bases; junction bases outside the gene matches: 7. The CDR3 is 14 residues long. Here the CDR3 reads CASSLTGSHQPQHF. CDR3 bases: TGTGCCAGCAGCCTGACAGGGTCGCATCAGCCCCAGCATTTT.

This clone was seen at least ten times. This could be a read error, since a much larger clone is one nucleotide away. The chain is built from TRBV6-4 and TRBJ2-1; 7 nucleotides agree with TRBD2. Germline-derived CDR1 and CDR2 are MRHNA and SNTAGT. J gave up 9 bases and V 0 bases, and 11 bases lay outside the gene matches. This CDR3 spans 16 amino acids. CDR3 nucleotide sequence: TGTGCCAGCAGTGACTCGGCTAGCGGAGGAGGGACTGAGCAGTTCTTC. Encoded protein: CASSDSASGGGTEQFF.

CDR3 amino acids: CASSEGGGPLGEQYF. CDR3 nucleotides: TGTGCCAGCAGTGAAGGAGGGGGGCCCTTGGGGGAGCAGTACTTC. The V and J genes are TRBV2 and TRBJ2-7, with D perhaps given as TRBD1 or TRBD2 (6 bases each). Germline-derived CDR1 and CDR2 are SNHLY and FYNNEI. The CDR3 covers 15 residues. Trimming removed 1 base from V and 7 bases from J, with 17 bases in between.

The chain links TRBV2 to TRBJ2-3; possible D gene TRBD2, 6 bases. The CDR3 runs to 17 residues. Germline lookup yields CDR1 SNHLY and CDR2 FYNNEI. V lost 7 bases to trimming and J lost 5 bases, with 25 bases between them. CDR3 coding DNA: TGTGCCAGCATGTCCCTCATAGCGGTAGAATTGCGAGATACGCAGTATTTT. It encodes CASMSLIAVELRDTQYF.

Only a few counts were recorded for this clone. Possible read error: a much larger clone is one base away. The same CDR3 also results from other DNA sequences found in this sample. The V call is TRBV29-1, the J call TRBJ2-2; D is possibly TRBD2 (5 bases). The CDR3 contains 12 residues. Germline loops: CDR1 SQVTM, CDR2 ANQGSEA. CDR3 protein: CSVRQNTGELFF. CDR3 DNA sequence: TGTAGCGTAAGGCAGAACACCGGGGAGCTGTTTTTT.

As regards this clone: A much bigger clone sits one base away, suggesting this may be a read error. The genes are TRBV5-6 and TRBJ2-5; 7 bases are a match to TRBD2. Trimming cost V 3 bases and J 4 bases; bases outside gene matches: 9. Germline assignment: CDR1 SGHDT and CDR2 YYEEEE. The CDR3 has 15 residues. CDR3 coding DNA: TGTGCCAGCAGCTCGGTGGCTAGCGGACGAGAGACCCAGTACTTC. Encoded protein: CASSSVASGRETQYF. The full variable domain, with the rest looked up from reference TRBV5-6 and TRBJ2-5, is DAGVTQSPTHLIKTRGQQVTLRCSPKSGHDTVSWYQQALGQGPQFIFQYYEEEERQRGNFPDRFSGHQFPNYSSELNVNALLLGDSALYLCASSSVASGRETQYFGPGTRLLVL.

This clone came up a few times. This CDR3 reads CASSGLCDEQFF. The CDR3 bases are TGTGCCAGCAGCGGGCTTTGTGATGAGCAGTTCTTC. J is TRBJ2-1 and V is TRBV6-1; D unresolved. CDR3 length equals 12 residues. Germline V CDR1 and CDR2: MNHNS, SASEGT. The germline V and J ends were trimmed by 6 bases and 8 bases, with 11 bases remaining between them.

This clone was recorded at least ten times. The rearrangement joins TRBV5-6 to TRBJ2-3; a possible D gene is TRBD2 (7 bases). V was cut by 5 bases and J by 1 base, with 17 bases left in between. Germline V gene lookup returns CDR1 SGHDT and CDR2 YYEEEE. CDR3 length: 16 residues. For the CDR3, the DNA is TGTGCCAGCAGTCCCGTTGCGGGGGCCGGCACAGATACGCAGTATTTT. Amino acid sequence: CASSPVAGAGTDTQYF. The variable domain in full, completed from reference TRBV5-6 and TRBJ2-3, reads DAGVTQSPTHLIKTRGQQVTLRCSPKSGHDTVSWYQQALGQGPQFIFQYYEEEERQRGNFPDRFSGHQFPNYSSELNVNALLLGDSALYLCASSPVAGAGTDTQYFGPGTRLTVL.

This clone was found many times. The V call is TRBV2, the J call TRBJ2-3; 8 bases match TRBD1. CDR1 and CDR2 from the germline V gene are SNHLY and FYNNEI. The V segment lost 8 bases and the J segment 4 bases; nucleotides outside the gene matches: 2. The CDR3 spans 12 residues. CDR3 nucleotides: TGTGCCAGCGGGACAGGCTCAGATACGCAGTATTTT. It encodes CASGTGSDTQYF.